The rows below give T cell receptor beta chains drawn from one sample of a study of blood T cell repertoires in COVID-19. Produced via immunoSEQ multiplex PCR; TCRdb's table is partial and in-frame only. This sample has 100,000 to 150,000 clones, with over 75% found just once. Sequencing input: peripheral blood. Receptors were obtained from a woman older than 75 with acute or convalescent COVID-19. Each CDR3 is given with its conserved first and last residue. The D gene is left open where the match is weak. The size of a clone is reported for some rows only, either as once, few or many, or as a class for expanded clones.

v_call d_call clone_size cdr3_aa
TRBV3-1/TRBV3-2 TRBD1 - CASSRSGGTEAFF
TRBV2 - - CASSPDSYGYTF
TRBV5-4 TRBD1 - CASSQGQGGQETQYF
TRBV3-1/TRBV3-2 - few CASSQASNEQFF
TRBV5-4 - - CASSSPQGVGYLYGYTF
TRBV7-9 - - CASSYGATNEKLFF
TRBV27 TRBD1 - CASSFGTVSTEAFF
TRBV11-2 - - CASSPEGGTDTQYF
TRBV7-8 - once CASSLVGAAGANVLTF
TRBV18 TRBD1 - CASSDGQGVGQETQYF
TRBV12-3/TRBV12-4 - - CASTHRTVQFF
TRBV5-1 - once CASSFQGQDGYTF
TRBV18 TRBD1 - CASSPLGQGWTYGYTF
TRBV5-5 TRBD1 - CASSLQGAQNYGYTF
TRBV2 - - CASTGEYNQPQHF
TRBV2 - - CASSESRKLFF
TRBV4-2 TRBD1 - CASSRRDRGPEEQYF
TRBV10-3 TRBD1 - CAARQGERAEAFF
TRBV19 - - CASRRSSGGNTIYF
TRBV7-2 - - CASSLDIPGSGNTIYF
TRBV3-1/TRBV3-2 - - CASSPPGGQYTEAFF
TRBV6-5 - - CASREVIGSEAFF
TRBV28 - - CASSSWTRESPLHF
TRBV4-1 TRBD2 - CASSLSGGSIETQYF
TRBV5-6 TRBD1 - CASSAAGTGRAEAFF
TRBV3-1/TRBV3-2 TRBD1 - CASSPSTGIPYGYTF
TRBV7-2 TRBD2 - CASSPRLAGGADTQYF
TRBV29-1 - - CSVFGGDGYTF
TRBV27 TRBD1 - CASSTGDLRGYTF
TRBV9 TRBD1 once CASSVVGGQNTEAFF
TRBV2 - - CASTGTPMGEAFF
TRBV5-1 TRBD2 - CASSTWLGAGGTSEQYF
TRBV2 TRBD1 - CASSRLTGAETQYF
TRBV5-6 - - CASSLVQVDSPLHF
TRBV14 TRBD1 - CASSPPGQGGTFF
TRBV7-2 - - CASSLQGYTQYF
TRBV6-5 - - CASREGLNTEAFF
TRBV4-1 TRBD1 once CASSQKDRGYYNEQFF
TRBV7-2 TRBD1 - CASTSRTGRTEAFF
TRBV7-3 TRBD2 - CASSLTPPGGGSDTQYF
TRBV4-3 - - CASSLAGNNEQFF
TRBV15 - - CATSRGGGGGNEKLFF
TRBV4-1 - few CASSLGTGVGDTEAFF
TRBV10-3 TRBD1 - CAISPGTGGLYNEQFF
TRBV18 TRBD2 - CASSPRTSGDSYNEQFF
TRBV5-1 - few CASSLNNNYGYTF
TRBV19 - - CASRPPVRTEAFF
TRBV25-1 - - CASSDPPRTLQFF
TRBV6-4 - - CASSDSARSDEQFF
TRBV28 TRBD1 - CASRTDRGNTEAFF
TRBV6-2/TRBV6-3 TRBD1 - CASSSGGRSYEQYF
TRBV2 - - CASRVGTNQRGYTF
TRBV10-3 TRBD2 - CAISEPSGLAPFNEQFF
TRBV15 - - CATRLGLQSSYNEQFF
TRBV4-2 TRBD1 - CASSPGQGRDYGYTF